These 23 T cell receptor beta chains share one sample of origin, sequenced in a study of healthy donors' naive CD4 and CD8 T cells. TCR libraries were built from about 500 ng of total RNA by linear amplification. TCRdb passed the reads through MiXCR, listing each CDR3 protein once. The sample holds about 180,000 distinct CDR3 sequences, over 60% seen once. Sequencing was done on a sample of naive CD4+ and CD8+ T cells sorted from blood, pooled from several donors. The receptors here all came from a pool of human donors in good health; the sample pools cells from several healthy donors.

This clonotype showed up just a few times. The chain is built from TRBV6-1 and TRBJ1-2; D ambiguous. There are 13 residues in the CDR3. Germline V gene data show CDR1 as MNHNS and CDR2 as SASEGT. V was trimmed by 0 bases and J by 7 bases, leaving 9 bases between them. The CDR3 loop reads CASSEALWGGYTF. DNA of the CDR3: TGTGCCAGCAGTGAAGCTTTGTGGGGTGGCTACACCTTC.

This chain's CDR3 is CSVRDRETYEQYF. The CDR3 DNA is TGCAGCGTACGGGACAGGGAGACCTACGAGCAGTACTTC. The chain recombines TRBV29-1 with TRBJ2-7; TRBD1 aligns across 9 bases. With V trimmed by 6 bases and J by 2 bases, 5 bases remained unmatched. CDR1 is SQVTM and CDR2 is ANQGSEA in the germline V gene. This CDR3 spans 13 amino acids.

The chain recombines TRBV4-2 with TRBJ2-1; 11 bases line up with TRBD2. The CDR3 consists of 17 residues. The junction had 10 bases not matched to a gene; V was cut back by 2 bases and J by 7 bases. In germline, CDR1 is LGHNA, CDR2 YNFKEQ. Here the CDR3 reads CASSQTGLAVEGNEQFF. CDR3 coding DNA: TGTGCCAGCAGCCAAACGGGACTAGCGGTTGAGGGGAATGAGCAGTTCTTC.

The V gene is TRBV10-3, the J gene TRBJ2-5; 7 nucleotides match TRBD1. Germline CDR1 ENHRY, CDR2 SYGVKD. The junction had 11 bases not matched to a gene; V was cut back by 5 bases and J by 5 bases. The CDR3 contains 15 residues. The CDR3 loop is CAISNRQGRAETQYF. The CDR3 DNA follows: TGTGCCATCAGTAACCGACAGGGCCGGGCGGAGACCCAGTACTTC.

The chain employs TRBV20-1 and TRBJ2-1, with D unresolved. The V and J ends lost 5 bases and 0 bases respectively, with 17 bases between them. The germline CDR1 and CDR2 sequences are DFQATT and SNEGSKA (reference sequence). CDR3 length: 16 amino acids. The CDR3 region has the DNA TGCAGTGCTTGTAGGGTTCGGCGGAGCTCCTACAATGAGCAGTTCTTC. This gives the protein CSACRVRRSSYNEQFF.

V gene TRBV6-2 or TRBV6-3 combines with J gene TRBJ2-7; D is perhaps TRBD2 (5 bases). The V end was cut by 7 bases, the J end by 0 bases, with 13 bases between. CDR1 is MNHEY, CDR2 SVGEGT, per germline. The CDR3 runs to 14 residues. The CDR3 DNA follows: TGTGCCAGCACCGCGGTGGGGAGCTCCTACGAGCAGTACTTC. Translating gives CASTAVGSSYEQYF.

This rearrangement joins TRBV7-9 to TRBJ1-1; D unclear. V was cut by 2 bases and J by 9 bases, with 7 bases left in between. This CDR3 is 11 amino acids long. Germline V gives CDR1 SEHNR, CDR2 FQNEAQ (reference sequence). CDR3 residues: CASSLSRQAFF. As DNA, the CDR3 is TGTGCCAGCAGCTTAAGCCGGCAAGCTTTCTTT. Variable domain in full (rest from reference TRBV7-9 and TRBJ1-1): DTGVSQNPRHKITKRGQNVTFRCDPISEHNRLYWYRQTLGQGPEFLTYFQNEAQLEKSRLLSDRFSAERPKGSFSTLEIQRTEQGDSAMYLCASSLSRQAFFGQGTRLTVV.

The chain carries TRBV29-1 and TRBJ2-3, with TRBD1 as a possible D gene (5 bases). With 4 bases removed from V and 3 bases from J, the gap between germline ends came to 8 bases. From germline, CDR1 is SQVTM and CDR2 ANQGSEA. CDR3 length equals 12 residues. The CDR3 nucleotides are TGCAGCGTTGTTTACAGGACAGATACGCAGTATTTT. Its protein is CSVVYRTDTQYF.

This clonotype was seen once. This rearrangement joins TRBV27 to TRBJ2-1; 7 bases are a match to TRBD2. There are 15 residues in the CDR3. Germline CDR1 is MNHEY and CDR2 is SMNVEV (reference sequence). V lost 8 bases and J lost 3; bases outside the gene matches: 10. CDR3 nucleotide sequence: TGTGCCAGCCGCCGTGACAGCGGGATCTACAATGAGCAGTTCTTC. Translation: CASRRDSGIYNEQFF.

The chain uses TRBV5-6 and TRBJ2-1; 10 positions match TRBD2. Looked up from germline, CDR1 is SGHDT and CDR2 is YYEEEE. The CDR3 has 16 residues. The trim removed 4 bases at V and 1 base at J, leaving 5 bases unmatched. This chain's CDR3 is CASSRLAGASYNEQFF. Written as DNA, the CDR3 is TGTGCCAGCAGCCGCCTAGCGGGAGCGTCCTACAATGAGCAGTTCTTC.

The chain links TRBV6-5 to TRBJ2-4; D perhaps matches TRBD2 (5 bases). The CDR3 has 13 amino acids. Germline CDR1 is MNHEY and CDR2 is SVGAGI. The V end was cut by 4 bases, the J end by 6 bases, with 10 bases between. CDR3 protein: CASSSSDLNIQYF. The DNA of the CDR3 is TGTGCCAGCAGTTCCTCGGACTTAAACATTCAGTACTTC.

The chain recombines TRBV11-2 with TRBJ2-7; D is undetermined. Trimming left V 5 bases short and J 6 bases short, with 11 bases between. The V gene's germline CDR1 is SGHAT and CDR2 FQNNGV. CDR3 size: 12 residues. CDR3 protein: CASSLAESEQYF. The CDR3 DNA reads as TGTGCCAGCAGCCTCGCGGAGAGCGAGCAGTACTTC.

The chain has TRBV20-1 and TRBJ2-1, with D hard to call. The germline gives CDR1 DFQATT, CDR2 SNEGSKA (reference sequence). The germline V and J ends were trimmed by 6 bases and 10 bases, with 22 bases remaining between them. This CDR3 comprises 14 residues. CDR3: CSAPVSLPVGEQFF. The CDR3 DNA follows: TGCAGTGCCCCCGTATCCCTTCCCGTCGGCGAGCAGTTCTTC.

The V gene is TRBV27, the J gene TRBJ1-5; possible D gene TRBD1, 5 bases. Trimming shortened V by 7 bases and J by 3 bases, and 16 bases separated the two germline ends. Germline V lookup: CDR1 MNHEY, CDR2 SMNVEV (reference sequence). This CDR3 has 15 residues. This CDR3 reads CASKVTGGFNQPQHF. CDR3 DNA: TGTGCCAGCAAGGTCACAGGCGGATTCAATCAGCCCCAGCATTTT.

This clonotype was seen just once. The chain has TRBV4-3 and TRBJ2-5, with no clear D. This CDR3 region has 14 residues. Germline loops: CDR1 LGHNA, CDR2 YSLEER. V was pared by 0 bases and J by 7 bases, with 12 bases between. The CDR3 reads CASSQEVSGGTQYF. The DNA of the CDR3 is TGCGCCAGCAGCCAAGAGGTATCCGGCGGGACCCAGTACTTC.

This clonotype was seen just once. This chain uses TRBV24-1 with TRBJ2-1; the match to TRBD2 covers 9 bases. The CDR3 totals 15 residues. The germline gives CDR1 KGHDR, CDR2 SFDVKD. Trimming took 9 bases from V and 6 from J; bases not matched to a gene: 11. The CDR3 DNA reads as TGTGCCACCGGGGGCTCCGGACTAGCGCTCAATGAGCAGTTCTTC. Encoded protein: CATGGSGLALNEQFF.

Only a few counts were recorded for this clonotype. V and J are TRBV29-1 and TRBJ2-1, with D possibly TRBD2 on 6 matching bases. The CDR3 consists of 13 residues. V lost 5 bases to trimming and J lost 6 bases, with 14 bases between them. Germline V lookup: CDR1 SQVTM, CDR2 ANQGSEA. CDR3 residues: CSVPDISGNEQFF. DNA for the CDR3: TGCAGCGTTCCTGACATTAGCGGCAATGAGCAGTTCTTC.

This clonotype was observed a handful of times. The CDR3 is CASSLAIASTGELFF. The CDR3 DNA reads TGTGCCAGCAGCTTGGCTATAGCTTCCACCGGGGAGCTGTTTTTT. V and J are TRBV5-5 and TRBJ2-2; D unresolved. The CDR3 covers 15 residues. Between the trimmed V and J ends, which lost 0 bases and 4 bases, there was a span of 10 bases. Per germline, CDR1 SGHKS and CDR2 YYEKEE (reference sequence).

The J gene is TRBJ2-7, the V gene TRBV30; D unclear. The V and J ends lost 3 bases and 3 bases respectively, with 9 bases between them. CDR3 length equals 12 residues. CDR1 is GTSNPN, CDR2 SVGIG, per germline (reference sequence). Here the CDR3 reads CAWSLGYYEQYF. CDR3 in DNA: TGTGCCTGGAGCCTTGGCTACTACGAGCAGTACTTC.

This clonotype was found once. The rearrangement uses TRBV11-1 and TRBJ2-7, with 9 bases lining up with TRBD2. The CDR3 has 14 amino acids. The germline CDR1 and CDR2 sequences are SGHAT and FQDESV (reference sequence). Trimming at V came to 2 bases and at J to 6 bases, leaving 5 bases not matched to a gene. CDR3 in amino acids: CASSLWREGFEQYF. CDR3 bases: TGTGCCAGCAGCTTATGGCGGGAGGGTTTCGAGCAGTACTTC. The full variable domain, completed using reference TRBV11-1 and TRBJ2-7, is EAEVAQSPRYKITEKSQAVAFWCDPISGHATLYWYRQILGQGPELLVQFQDESVVDDSQLPKDRFSAERLKGVDSTLKIQPAELGDSAMYLCASSLWREGFEQYFGPGTRLTVT.

V and J are TRBV29-1 and TRBJ2-3; D perhaps matches TRBD1 (6 bases). Between the trimmed V and J ends, which lost 6 bases and 5 bases, there was a span of 9 bases. Germline V CDR1 and CDR2: SQVTM, ANQGSEA. The CDR3 length is 11 residues. The CDR3 sequence: CSVLQGDTQYF. CDR3 DNA sequence: TGCAGCGTGTTACAGGGAGATACGCAGTATTTT.

CDR3 sequence: CASSEPSTGSDTQYF. The CDR3 DNA is TGTGCCAGCAGTGAGCCCTCGACAGGCTCAGATACGCAGTATTTT. The chain is built from TRBV6-1 and TRBJ2-3; a possible D gene is TRBD1 (6 bases). The V end was cut by 3 bases, the J end by 4 bases, with 14 bases between. The CDR3 has 15 amino acids. Germline-derived CDR1 and CDR2 are MNHNS and SASEGT.

Note on this clonotype: An end of the junction does not agree with germline; a read error may underlie this. The J gene is TRBJ1-5, the V gene TRBV7-2; 7 bases map to TRBD1. Germline V gene sequence: CDR1 SGHTA, CDR2 FQGNSA. CDR3 length: 17 residues. CDR3 nucleotides: TGTGCCAGCAGCTTAGGACCACAGGGGACTAGCAATCAGCCCCAGCACTTT. This translates into CASSLGPQGTSNQPQHF. Complete variable domain (other parts from reference TRBV7-2 and TRBJ1-5): GAGVSQSPSNKVTEKGKDVELRCDPISGHTALYWYRQSLGQGLEFLIYFQGNSAPDKSGLPSDRFSAERTGGSVSTLTIQRTQQEDSAVYLCASSLGPQGTSNQPQHFGDGTRLSIL.